This T cell receptor beta chain was recorded in a study of Ad26.COV2.S vaccination and SARS-CoV-2 variants. General study points: The TCR breadth and depth analyses may have understated or missed part of the total T cell responses. Comparable non-spike TCR breadth was observed in vaccine and placebo recipients. Higher spike-specific TCR breadth was found in vaccine recipients than in placebo recipients. Substantial breadth was reportedly displayed by spike-specific CD8+ and CD4+ T cell responses after vaccination.

Sequenced by immunoSEQ multiplex PCR; TCRdb stores in-frame clones only, minus some. The profile shows some 190,000 clones, approximately 90% of them singletons. This clone was counted once. The target antigen is unknown. The germline V and J ends were trimmed by 3 bases and 3 bases, with 9 bases remaining between them. This CDR3 has 13 amino acids. Per germline, CDR1 SGDLS and CDR2 YYNGEE. This chain connects TRBV9 to TRBJ1-1; no clear D gene. The sequencing used peripheral blood, collected after recovery from COVID-19. This clonotype was obtained from a human donor who had recovered from COVID-19. The CDR3 protein is CASSAFSDTEAFF. CDR3 in DNA: TGTGCCAGCAGCGCCTTCTCAGACACTGAAGCTTTCTTT.